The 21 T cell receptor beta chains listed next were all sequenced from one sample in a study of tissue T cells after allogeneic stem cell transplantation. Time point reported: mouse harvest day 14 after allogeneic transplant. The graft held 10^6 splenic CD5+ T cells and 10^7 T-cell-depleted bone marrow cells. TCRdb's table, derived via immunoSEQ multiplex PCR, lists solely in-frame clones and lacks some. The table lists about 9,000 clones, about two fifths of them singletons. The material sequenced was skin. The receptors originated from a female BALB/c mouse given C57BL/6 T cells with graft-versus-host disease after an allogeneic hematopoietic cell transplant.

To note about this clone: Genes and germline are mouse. The sequenced CDR3 bases are TGTGCCAGCAGCCAAGAATCTGGGGGAAACACCTTGTAC. As protein: CASSQESGGNTLY. The whole CDR3 sequence reads CASSQESGGNTLYF. This chain links TRBV2 with TRBJ2-4; 7 bases are a match to TRBD2. Read sequence stops 1 residue before the CDR3 end, and the germline J gene provides the missing end. V dropped 0 bases and J dropped 5; count of bases not matched to a gene: 2. From germline, CDR1 is LGHNA and CDR2 YSYQKL. There are 14 residues in the CDR3.

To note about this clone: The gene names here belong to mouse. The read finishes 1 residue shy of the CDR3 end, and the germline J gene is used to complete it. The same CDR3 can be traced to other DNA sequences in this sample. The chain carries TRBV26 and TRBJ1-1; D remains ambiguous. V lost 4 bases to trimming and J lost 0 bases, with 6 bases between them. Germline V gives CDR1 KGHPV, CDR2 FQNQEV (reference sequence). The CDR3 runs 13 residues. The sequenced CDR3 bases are TGTGCCAGCAGTCCACAAGCAAACACAGAAGTCTTC. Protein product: CASSPQANTEVF. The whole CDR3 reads CASSPQANTEVFF.

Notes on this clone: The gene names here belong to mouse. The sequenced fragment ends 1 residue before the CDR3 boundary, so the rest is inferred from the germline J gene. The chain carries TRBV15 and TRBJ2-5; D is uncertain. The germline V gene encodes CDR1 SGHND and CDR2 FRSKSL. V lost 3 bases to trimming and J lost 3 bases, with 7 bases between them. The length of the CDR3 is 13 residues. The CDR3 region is CASSFTPQDTQYF. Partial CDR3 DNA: TGTGCCAGCAGTTTTACGCCGCAAGACACCCAGTAC.

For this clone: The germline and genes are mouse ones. CDR3 sequence reads: CASSQWTLNTEVFF. CDR3 DNA (partial): TGTGCCAGCAGCCAATGGACACTAAACACAGAAGTCTTC. The chain recombines TRBV2 with TRBJ1-1; D possibly corresponds to TRBD1 (5 bases). The CDR3 is cut off 1 residue early in the read; its end comes from the germline J gene. The ends were cut back, 2 bases at V and 1 base at J, with 8 bases in the middle. The CDR3 spans 14 residues. The germline gives CDR1 LGHNA, CDR2 YSYQKL.

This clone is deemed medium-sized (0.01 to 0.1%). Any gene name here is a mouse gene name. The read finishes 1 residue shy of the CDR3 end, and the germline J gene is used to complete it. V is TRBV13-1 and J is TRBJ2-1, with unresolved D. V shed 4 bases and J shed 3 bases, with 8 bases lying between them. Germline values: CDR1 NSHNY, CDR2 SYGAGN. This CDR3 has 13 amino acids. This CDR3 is CASSSRAYAEQFF. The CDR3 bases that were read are TGTGCCAGCAGTTCGAGGGCCTATGCTGAGCAGTTC.

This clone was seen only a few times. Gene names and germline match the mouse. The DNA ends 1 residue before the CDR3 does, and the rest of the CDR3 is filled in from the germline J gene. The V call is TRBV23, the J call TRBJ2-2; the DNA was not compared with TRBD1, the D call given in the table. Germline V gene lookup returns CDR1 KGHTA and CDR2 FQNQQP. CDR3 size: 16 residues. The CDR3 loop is CSSSHGQGANTGQLYF. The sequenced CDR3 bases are TGCTCCAGCAGCCACGGACAGGGGGCAAACACCGGGCAGCTCTAC.

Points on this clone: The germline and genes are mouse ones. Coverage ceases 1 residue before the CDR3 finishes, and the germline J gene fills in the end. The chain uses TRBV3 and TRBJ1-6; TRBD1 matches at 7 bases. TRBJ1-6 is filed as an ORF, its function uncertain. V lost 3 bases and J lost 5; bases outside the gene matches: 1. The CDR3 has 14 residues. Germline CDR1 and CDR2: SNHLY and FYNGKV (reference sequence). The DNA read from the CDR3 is TGTGCCAGCAGCTTGGGACAGCATAATTCGCCCCTCTAC. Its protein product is CASSLGQHNSPLY. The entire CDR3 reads CASSLGQHNSPLYF.

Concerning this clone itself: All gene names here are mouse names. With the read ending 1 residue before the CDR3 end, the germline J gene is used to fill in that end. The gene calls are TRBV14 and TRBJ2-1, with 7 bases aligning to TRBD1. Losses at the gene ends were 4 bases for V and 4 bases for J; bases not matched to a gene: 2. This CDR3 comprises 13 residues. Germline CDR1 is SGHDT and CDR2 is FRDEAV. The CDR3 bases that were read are TGTGCCAGCAGTCCGGGACAGTATGCTGAGCAGTTC. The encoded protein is CASSPGQYAEQF. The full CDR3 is CASSPGQYAEQFF.

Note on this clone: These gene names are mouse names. Incomplete CDR3 DNA: TGTGCCAGCAGGCAGTCCTATAATTCGCCCCTCTAC. Protein: CASRQSYNSPLY. The complete CDR3 protein is CASRQSYNSPLYF. The V gene is TRBV15, the J gene TRBJ1-6; D gene unclear. The read stops 1 residue short of the end of the CDR3; the missing end is completed from the germline J gene. TRBJ1-6 is given ORF status, its function remaining uncertain. Trimming removed 6 bases at V and 1 base at J, with 4 bases between. Germline CDR1 SGHND, CDR2 FRSKSL. The CDR3 spans 13 residues.

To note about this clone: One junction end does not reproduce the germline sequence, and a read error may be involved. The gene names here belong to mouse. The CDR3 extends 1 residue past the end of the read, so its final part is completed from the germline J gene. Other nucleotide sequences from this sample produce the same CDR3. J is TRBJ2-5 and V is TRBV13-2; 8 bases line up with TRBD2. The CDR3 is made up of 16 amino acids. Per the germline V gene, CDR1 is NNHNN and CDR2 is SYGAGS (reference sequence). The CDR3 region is CASGDGTGPNQDTQYF. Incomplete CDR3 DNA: TGTGCCAGCGGTGATGGGACTGGGCCTAACCAAGATACCCAGTAC.

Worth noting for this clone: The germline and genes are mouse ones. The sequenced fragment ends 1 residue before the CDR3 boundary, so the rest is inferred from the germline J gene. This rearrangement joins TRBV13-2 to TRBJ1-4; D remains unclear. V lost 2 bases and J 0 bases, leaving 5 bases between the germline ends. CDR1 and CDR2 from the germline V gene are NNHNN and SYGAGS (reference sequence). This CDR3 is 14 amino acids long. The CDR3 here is CASGETVSNERLFF. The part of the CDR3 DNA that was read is TGTGCCAGCGGTGAAACAGTTTCCAACGAAAGATTATTT.

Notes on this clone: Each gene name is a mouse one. The part of the CDR3 DNA that was read is TGTGCCAGCAGCCGGGACAATGCTGAGCAGTTC. Translated, it gives CASSRDNAEQF. The complete CDR3 reads CASSRDNAEQFF. J is TRBJ2-1 and V is TRBV26, with D perhaps TRBD1 (6 bases). The read terminates 1 residue ahead of where the CDR3 ends, so the germline J gene completes it. Trimming stripped 6 bases from V and 5 bases from J, with 8 bases between. Germline CDR1 KGHPV, CDR2 FQNQEV (reference sequence). There are 12 residues in the CDR3.

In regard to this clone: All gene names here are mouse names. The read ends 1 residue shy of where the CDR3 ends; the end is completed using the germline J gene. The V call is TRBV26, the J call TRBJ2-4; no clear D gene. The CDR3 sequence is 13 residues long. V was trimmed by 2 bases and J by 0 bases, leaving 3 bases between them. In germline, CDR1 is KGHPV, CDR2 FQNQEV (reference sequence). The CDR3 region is CASSLHSQNTLYF. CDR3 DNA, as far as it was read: TGTGCCAGCAGTCTGCACAGTCAAAACACCTTGTAC.

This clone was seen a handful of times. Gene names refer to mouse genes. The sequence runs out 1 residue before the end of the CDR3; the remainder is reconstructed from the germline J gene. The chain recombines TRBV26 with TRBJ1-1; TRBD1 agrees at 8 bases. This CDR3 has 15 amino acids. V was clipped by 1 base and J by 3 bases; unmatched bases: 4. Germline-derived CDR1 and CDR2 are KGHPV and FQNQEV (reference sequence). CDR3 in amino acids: CASSLYQGAYTEVFF. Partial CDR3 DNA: TGTGCCAGCAGTCTGTACCAGGGGGCATACACAGAAGTCTTC.

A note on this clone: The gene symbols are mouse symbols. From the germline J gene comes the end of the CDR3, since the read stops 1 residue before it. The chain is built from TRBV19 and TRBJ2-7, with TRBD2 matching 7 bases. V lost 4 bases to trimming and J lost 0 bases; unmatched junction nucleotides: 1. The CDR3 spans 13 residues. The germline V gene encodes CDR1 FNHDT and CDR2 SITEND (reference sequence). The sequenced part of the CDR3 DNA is TGTGCCAGCAGTCTGGGGGTCTCCTATGAACAGTAC. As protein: CASSLGVSYEQY. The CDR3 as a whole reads CASSLGVSYEQYF.

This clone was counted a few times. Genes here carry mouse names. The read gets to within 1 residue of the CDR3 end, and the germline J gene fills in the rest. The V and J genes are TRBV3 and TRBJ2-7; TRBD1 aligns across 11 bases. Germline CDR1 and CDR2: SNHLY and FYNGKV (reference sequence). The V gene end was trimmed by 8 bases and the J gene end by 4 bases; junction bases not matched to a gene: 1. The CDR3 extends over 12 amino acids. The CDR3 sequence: CASGTGGYEQYF. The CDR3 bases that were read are TGTGCCAGCGGGACAGGGGGTTATGAACAGTAC.

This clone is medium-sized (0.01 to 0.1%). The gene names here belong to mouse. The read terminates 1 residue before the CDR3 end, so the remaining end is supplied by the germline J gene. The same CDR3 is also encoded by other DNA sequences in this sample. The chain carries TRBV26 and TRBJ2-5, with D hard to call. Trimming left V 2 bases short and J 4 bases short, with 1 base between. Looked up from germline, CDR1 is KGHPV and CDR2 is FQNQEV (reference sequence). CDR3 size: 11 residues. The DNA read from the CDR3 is TGTGCCAGCAGTCTGAAAGACACCCAGTAC. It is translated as CASSLKDTQY. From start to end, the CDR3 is CASSLKDTQYF.

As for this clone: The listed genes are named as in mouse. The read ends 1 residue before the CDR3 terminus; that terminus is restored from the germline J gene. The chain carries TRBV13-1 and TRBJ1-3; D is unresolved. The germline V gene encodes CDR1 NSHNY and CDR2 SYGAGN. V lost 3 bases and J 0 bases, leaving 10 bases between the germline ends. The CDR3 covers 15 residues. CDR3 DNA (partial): TGTGCCAGCAGTGGCTCCAGATATTCTGGAAATACGCTCTAT. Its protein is CASSGSRYSGNTLY. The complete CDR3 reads CASSGSRYSGNTLYF.

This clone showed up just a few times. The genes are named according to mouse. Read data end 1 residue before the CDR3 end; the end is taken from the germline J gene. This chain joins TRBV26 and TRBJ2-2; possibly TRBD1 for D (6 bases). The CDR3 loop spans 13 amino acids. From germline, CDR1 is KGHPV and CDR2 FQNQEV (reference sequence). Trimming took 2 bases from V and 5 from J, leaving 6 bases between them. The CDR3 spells CASSLTGTGQLYF. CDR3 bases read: TGTGCCAGCAGTCTGACAGGGACCGGGCAGCTCTAC.

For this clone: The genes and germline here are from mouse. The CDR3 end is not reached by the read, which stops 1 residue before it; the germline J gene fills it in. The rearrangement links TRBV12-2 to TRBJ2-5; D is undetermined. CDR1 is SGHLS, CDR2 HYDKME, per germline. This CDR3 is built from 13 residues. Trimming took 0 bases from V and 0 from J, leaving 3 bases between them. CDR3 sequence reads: CASSLFNQDTQYF. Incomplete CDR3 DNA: TGTGCCAGCTCTCTCTTTAACCAAGACACCCAGTAC.

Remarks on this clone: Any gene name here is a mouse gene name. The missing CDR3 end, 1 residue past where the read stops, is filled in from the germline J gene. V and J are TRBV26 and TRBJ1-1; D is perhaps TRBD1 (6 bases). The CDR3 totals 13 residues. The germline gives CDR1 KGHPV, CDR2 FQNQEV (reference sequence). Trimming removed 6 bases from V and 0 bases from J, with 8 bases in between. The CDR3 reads CASSHRENTEVFF. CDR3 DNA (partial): TGTGCCAGCAGCCACAGGGAGAACACAGAAGTCTTC.